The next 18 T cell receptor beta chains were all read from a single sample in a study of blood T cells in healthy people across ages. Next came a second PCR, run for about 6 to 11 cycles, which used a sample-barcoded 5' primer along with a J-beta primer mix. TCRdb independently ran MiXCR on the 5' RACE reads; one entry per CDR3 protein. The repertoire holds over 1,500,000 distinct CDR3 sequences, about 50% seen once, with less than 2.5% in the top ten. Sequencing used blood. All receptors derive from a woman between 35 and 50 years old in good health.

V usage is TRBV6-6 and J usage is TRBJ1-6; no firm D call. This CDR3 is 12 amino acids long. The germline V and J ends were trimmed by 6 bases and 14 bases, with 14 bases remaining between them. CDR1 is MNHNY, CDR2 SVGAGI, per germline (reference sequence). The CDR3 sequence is CASRNAGNTLHF. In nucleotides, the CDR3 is TGTGCCAGCAGGAACGCGGGCAACACCCTCCACTTT.

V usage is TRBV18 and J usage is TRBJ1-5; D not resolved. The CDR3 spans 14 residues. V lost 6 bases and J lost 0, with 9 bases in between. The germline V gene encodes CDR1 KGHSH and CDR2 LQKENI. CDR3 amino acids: CASSPTNSNQPQHF. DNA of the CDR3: TGTGCCAGCTCCCCGACTAATAGCAATCAGCCCCAGCATTTT. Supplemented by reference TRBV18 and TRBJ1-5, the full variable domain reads NAGVMQNPRHLVRRRGQEARLRCSPMKGHSHVYWYRQLPEEGLKFMVYLQKENIIDESGMPKERFSAEFPKEGPSILRIQQVVRGDSAAYFCASSPTNSNQPQHFGDGTRLSIL.

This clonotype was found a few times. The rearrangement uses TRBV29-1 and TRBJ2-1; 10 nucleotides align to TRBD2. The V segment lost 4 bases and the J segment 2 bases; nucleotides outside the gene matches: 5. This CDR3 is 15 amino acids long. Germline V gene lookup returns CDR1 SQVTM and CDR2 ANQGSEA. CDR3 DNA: TGCAGCGTTGGTTTCGGACTAGCGGCCTACAATGAGCAGTTCTTC. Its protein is CSVGFGLAAYNEQFF.

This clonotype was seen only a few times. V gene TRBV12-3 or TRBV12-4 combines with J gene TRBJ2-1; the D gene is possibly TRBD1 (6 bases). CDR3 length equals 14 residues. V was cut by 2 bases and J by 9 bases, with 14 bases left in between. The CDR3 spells CASSLQGFVTEQFF. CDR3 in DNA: TGTGCCAGCAGTTTACAGGGGTTTGTTACTGAGCAGTTCTTC.

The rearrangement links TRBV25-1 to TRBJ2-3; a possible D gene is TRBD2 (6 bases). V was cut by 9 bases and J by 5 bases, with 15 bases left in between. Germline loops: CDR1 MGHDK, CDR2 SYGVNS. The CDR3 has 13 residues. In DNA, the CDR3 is TGTGCCAGTGCCTCCGGGACTGGAGATACGCAGTATTTT. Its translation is CASASGTGDTQYF.

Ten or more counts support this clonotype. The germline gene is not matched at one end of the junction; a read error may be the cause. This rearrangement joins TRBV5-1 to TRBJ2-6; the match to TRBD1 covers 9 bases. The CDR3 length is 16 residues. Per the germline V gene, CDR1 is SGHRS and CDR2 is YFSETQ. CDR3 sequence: CASSLGTGSGANVLTF. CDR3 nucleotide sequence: TGTGCCAGCAGCTTAGGGACAGGGTCTGGGGCCAACGTCCTGACTTTC.

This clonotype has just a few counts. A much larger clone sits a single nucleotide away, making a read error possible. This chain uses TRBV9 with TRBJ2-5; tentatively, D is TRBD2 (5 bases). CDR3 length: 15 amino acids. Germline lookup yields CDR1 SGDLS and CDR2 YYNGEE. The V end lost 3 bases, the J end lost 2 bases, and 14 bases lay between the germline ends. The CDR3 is CASSGEGSRQETQYF. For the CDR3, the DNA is TGTGCCAGCAGCGGAGAGGGATCTAGGCAAGAGACCCAGTACTTC.

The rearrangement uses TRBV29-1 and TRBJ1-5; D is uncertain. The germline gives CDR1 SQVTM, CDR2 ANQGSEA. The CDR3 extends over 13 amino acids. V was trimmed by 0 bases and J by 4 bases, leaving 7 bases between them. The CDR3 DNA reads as TGCAGCGTTGAAGACAGCCCAAATCAGCCCCAGCATTTT. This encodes CSVEDSPNQPQHF.

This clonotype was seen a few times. The CDR3 DNA sequence: TGTGCCAGCAGTCAACAGGCCTTTAACTATGGCTACACCTTC. Protein sequence: CASSQQAFNYGYTF. V gene TRBV27 combines with J gene TRBJ1-2, with D perhaps TRBD1 (5 bases). The V end was cut by 5 bases, the J end by 1 base, with 11 bases between. Germline V gene lookup returns CDR1 MNHEY and CDR2 SMNVEV (reference sequence). The CDR3 totals 14 residues.

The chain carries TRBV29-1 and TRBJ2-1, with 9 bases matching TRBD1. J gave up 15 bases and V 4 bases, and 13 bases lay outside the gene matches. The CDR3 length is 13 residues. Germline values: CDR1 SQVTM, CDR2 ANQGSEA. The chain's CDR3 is CSVGVNDRGIRFF. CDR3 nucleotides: TGCAGCGTTGGGGTGAACGACAGGGGGATTCGGTTCTTC.

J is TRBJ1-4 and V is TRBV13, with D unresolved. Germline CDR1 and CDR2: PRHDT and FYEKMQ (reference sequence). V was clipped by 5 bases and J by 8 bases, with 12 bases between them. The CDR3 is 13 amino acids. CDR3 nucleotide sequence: TGTGCCAGCAGCCGGCTTAATGAGGAAAAACTGTTTTTT. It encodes CASSRLNEEKLFF. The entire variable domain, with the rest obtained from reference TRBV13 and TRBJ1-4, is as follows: AAGVIQSPRHLIKEKRETATLKCYPIPRHDTVYWYQQGPGQDPQFLISFYEKMQSDKGSIPDRFSAQQFSDYHSELNMSSLELGDSALYFCASSRLNEEKLFFGSGTQLSVL.

CDR3 amino acids: CASSLYHSGGGNEQYF. The CDR3 DNA reads as TGTGCCAGCAGTTTATACCATAGCGGGGGCGGGAATGAGCAGTACTTC. The chain uses TRBV28 and TRBJ2-1, with 9 bases that match TRBD2. The J call may be incorrect, as the DNA end agrees better with TRBJ2-7. CDR3 length equals 16 residues. CDR1 MDHEN and CDR2 SYDVKM come from the germline V gene.

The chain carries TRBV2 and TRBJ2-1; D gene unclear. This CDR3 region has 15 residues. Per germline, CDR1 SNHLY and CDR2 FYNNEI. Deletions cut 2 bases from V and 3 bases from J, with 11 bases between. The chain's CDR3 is CASSEMPGDYNEQFF. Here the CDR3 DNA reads TGTGCCAGCAGTGAAATGCCAGGAGACTACAATGAGCAGTTCTTC.

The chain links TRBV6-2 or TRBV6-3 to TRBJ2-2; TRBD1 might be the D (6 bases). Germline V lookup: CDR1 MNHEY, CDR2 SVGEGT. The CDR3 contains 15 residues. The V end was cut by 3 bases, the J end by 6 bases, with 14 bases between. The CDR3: CASSYRAGTPGELFF. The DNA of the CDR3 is TGTGCCAGCAGTTATAGGGCAGGGACACCCGGGGAGCTGTTTTTT.

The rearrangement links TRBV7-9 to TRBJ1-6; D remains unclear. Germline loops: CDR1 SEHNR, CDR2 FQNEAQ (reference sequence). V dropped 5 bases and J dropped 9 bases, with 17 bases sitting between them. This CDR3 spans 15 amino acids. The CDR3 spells CASSPGGHNGSPLHF. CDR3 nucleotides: TGTGCCAGCAGCCCTGGCGGGCATAATGGTTCACCCCTCCACTTT.

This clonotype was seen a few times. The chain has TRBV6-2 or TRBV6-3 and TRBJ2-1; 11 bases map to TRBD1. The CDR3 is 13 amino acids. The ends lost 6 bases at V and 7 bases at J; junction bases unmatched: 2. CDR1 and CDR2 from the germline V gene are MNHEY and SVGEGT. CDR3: CASRGDRGNEQFF. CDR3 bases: TGTGCCAGCAGGGGGGACAGGGGGAATGAGCAGTTCTTC.

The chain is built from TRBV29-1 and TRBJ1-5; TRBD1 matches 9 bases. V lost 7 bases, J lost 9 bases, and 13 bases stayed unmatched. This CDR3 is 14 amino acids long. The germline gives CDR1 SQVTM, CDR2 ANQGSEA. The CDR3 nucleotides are TGCAGCGCACAGGGGGCGGGTTTTGGTCTGCCCCAGCATTTT. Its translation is CSAQGAGFGLPQHF. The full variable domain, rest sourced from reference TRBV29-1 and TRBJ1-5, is SAVISQKPSRDICQRGTSLTIQCQVDSQVTMMFWYRQQPGQSLTLIATANQGSEATYESGFVIDKFPISRPNLTFSTLTVSNMSPEDSSIYLCSAQGAGFGLPQHFGDGTRLSIL.

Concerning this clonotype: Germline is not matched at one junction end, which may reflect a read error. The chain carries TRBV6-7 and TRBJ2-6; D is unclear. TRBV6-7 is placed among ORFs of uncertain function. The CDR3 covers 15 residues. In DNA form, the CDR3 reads TGTGTCAGCAGTTACTCGAAGGGTGGGGCCAACGTCCTGACTTTC. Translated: CVSSYSKGGANVLTF.